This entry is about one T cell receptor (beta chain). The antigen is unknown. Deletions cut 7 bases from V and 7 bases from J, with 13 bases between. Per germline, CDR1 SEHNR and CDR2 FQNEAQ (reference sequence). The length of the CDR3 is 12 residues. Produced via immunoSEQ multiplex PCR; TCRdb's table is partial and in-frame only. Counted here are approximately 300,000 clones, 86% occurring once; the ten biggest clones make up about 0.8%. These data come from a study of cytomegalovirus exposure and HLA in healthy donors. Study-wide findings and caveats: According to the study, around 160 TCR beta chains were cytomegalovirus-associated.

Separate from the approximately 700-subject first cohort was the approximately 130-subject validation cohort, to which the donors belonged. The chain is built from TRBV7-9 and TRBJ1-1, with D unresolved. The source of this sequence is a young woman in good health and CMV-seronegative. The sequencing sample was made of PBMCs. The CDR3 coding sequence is TGTGCCAGCACCCCCTCGGCAGGTGAAGCTTTCTTT. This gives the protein CASTPSAGEAFF.